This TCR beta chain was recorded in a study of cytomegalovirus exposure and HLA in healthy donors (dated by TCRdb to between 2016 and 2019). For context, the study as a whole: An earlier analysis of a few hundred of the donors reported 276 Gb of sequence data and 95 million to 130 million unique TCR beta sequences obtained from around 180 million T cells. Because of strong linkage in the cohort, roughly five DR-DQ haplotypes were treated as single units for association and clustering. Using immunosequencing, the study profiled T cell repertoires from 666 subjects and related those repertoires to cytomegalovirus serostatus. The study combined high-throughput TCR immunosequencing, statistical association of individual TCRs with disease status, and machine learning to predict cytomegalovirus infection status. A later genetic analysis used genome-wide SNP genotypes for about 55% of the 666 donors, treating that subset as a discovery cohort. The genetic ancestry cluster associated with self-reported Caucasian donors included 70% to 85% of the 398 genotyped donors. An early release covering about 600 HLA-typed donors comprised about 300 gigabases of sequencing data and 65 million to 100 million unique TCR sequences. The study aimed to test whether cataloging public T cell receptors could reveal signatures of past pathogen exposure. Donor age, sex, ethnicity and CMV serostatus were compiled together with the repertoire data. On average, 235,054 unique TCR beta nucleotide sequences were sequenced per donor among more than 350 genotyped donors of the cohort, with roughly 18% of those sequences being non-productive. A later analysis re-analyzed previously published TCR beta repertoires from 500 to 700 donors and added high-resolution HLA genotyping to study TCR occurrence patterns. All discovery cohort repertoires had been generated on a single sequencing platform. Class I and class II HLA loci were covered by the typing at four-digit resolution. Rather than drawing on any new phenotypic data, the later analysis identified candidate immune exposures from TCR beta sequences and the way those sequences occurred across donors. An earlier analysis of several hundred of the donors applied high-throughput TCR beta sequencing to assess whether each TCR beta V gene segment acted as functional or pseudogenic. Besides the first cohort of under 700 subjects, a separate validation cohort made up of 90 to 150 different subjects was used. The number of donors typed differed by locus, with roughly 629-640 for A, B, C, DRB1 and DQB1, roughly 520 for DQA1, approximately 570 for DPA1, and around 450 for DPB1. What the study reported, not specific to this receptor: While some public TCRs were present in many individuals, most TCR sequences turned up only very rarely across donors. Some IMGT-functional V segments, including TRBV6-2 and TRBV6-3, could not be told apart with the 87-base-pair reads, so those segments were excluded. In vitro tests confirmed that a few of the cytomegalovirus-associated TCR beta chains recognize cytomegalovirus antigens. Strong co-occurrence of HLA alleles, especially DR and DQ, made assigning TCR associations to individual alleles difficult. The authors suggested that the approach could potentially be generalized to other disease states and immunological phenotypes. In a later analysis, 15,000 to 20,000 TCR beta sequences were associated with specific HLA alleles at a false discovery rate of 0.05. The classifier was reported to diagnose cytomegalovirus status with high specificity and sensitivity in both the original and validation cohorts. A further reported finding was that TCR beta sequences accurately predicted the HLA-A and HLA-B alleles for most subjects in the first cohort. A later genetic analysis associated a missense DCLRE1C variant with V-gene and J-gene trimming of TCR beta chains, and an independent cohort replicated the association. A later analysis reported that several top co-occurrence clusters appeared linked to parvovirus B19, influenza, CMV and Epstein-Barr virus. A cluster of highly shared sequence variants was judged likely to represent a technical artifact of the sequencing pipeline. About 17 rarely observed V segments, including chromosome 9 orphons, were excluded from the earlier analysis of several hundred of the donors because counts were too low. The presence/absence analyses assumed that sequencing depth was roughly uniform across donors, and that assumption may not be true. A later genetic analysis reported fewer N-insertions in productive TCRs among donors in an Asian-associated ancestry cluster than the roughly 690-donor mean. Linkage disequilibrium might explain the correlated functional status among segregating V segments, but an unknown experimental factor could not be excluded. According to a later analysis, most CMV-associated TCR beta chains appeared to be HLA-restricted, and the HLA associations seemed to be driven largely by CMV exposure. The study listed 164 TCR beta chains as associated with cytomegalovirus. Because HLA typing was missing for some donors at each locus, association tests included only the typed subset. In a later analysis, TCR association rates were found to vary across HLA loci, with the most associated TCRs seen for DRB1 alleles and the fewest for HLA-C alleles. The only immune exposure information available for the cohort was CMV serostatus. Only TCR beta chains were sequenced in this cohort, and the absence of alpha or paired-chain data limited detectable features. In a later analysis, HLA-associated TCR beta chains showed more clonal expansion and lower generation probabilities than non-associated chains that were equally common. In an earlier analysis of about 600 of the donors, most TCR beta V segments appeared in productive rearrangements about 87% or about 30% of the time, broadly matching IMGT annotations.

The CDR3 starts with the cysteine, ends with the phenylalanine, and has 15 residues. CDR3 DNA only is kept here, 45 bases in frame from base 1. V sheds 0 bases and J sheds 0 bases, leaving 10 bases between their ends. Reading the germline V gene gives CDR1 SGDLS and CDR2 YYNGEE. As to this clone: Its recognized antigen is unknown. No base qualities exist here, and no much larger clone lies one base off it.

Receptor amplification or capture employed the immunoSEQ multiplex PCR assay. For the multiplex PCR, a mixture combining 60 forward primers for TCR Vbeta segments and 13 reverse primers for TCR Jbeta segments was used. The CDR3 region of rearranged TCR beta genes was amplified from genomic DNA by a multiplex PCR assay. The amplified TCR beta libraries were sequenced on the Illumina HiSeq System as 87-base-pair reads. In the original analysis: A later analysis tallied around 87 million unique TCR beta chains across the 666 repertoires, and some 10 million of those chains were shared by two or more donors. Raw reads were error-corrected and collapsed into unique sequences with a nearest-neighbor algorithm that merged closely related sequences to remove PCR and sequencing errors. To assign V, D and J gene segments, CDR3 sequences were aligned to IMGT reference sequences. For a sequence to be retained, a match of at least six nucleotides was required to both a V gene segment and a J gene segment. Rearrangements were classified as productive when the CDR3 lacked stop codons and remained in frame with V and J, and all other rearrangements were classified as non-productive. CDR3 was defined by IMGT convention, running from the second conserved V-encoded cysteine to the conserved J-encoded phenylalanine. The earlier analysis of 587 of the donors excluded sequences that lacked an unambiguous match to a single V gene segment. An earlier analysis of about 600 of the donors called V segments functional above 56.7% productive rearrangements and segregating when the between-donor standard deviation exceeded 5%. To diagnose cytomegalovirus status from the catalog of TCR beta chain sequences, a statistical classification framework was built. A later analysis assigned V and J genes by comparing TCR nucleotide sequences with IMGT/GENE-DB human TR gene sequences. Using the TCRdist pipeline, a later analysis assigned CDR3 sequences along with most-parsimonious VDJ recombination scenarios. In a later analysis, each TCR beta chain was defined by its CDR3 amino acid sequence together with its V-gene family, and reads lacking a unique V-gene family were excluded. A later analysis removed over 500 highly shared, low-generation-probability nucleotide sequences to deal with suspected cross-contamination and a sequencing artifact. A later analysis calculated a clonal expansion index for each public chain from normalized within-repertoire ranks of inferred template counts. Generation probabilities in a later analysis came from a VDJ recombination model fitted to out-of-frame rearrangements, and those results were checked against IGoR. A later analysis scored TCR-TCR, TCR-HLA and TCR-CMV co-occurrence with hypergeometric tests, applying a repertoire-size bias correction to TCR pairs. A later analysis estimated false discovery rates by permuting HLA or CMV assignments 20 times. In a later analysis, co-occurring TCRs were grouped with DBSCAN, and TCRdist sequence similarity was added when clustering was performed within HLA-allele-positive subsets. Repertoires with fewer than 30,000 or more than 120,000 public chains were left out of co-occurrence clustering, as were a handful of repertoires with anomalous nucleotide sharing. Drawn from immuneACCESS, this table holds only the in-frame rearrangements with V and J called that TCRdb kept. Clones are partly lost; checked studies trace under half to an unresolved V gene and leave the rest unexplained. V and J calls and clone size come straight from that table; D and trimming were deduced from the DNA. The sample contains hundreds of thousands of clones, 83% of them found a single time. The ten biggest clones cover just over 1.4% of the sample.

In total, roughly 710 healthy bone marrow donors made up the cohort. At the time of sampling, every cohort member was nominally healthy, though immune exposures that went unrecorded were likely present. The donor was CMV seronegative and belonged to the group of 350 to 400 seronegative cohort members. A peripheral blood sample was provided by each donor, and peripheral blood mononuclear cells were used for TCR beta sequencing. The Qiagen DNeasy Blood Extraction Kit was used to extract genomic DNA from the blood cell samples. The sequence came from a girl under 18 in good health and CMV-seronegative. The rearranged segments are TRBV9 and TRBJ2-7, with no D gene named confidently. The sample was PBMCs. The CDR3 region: CASSVDGWSSYEQYF. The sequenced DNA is TGTGCCAGCAGCGTAGACGGGTGGAGCTCCTACGAGCAGTACTTC. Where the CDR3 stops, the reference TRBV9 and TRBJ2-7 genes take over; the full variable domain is DSGVTQTPKHLITATGQRVTLRCSPRSGDLSVYWYQQSLDQGLQFLIQYYNGEERAKGNILERFSAQQFPDLHSELNLSSLELGDSALYFCASSVDGWSSYEQYFGPGTRLTVT.